These 21 T cell receptor beta chains were all obtained from the same sample, sequenced in a study of cytomegalovirus exposure and HLA in healthy donors. Vbeta (60) and Jbeta (13) primers were used in the PCR. Method: immunoSEQ multiplex PCR; TCRdb's copy keeps in-frame clones and lacks some. The table records about 230,000 clones, around four fifths of them present only once. The sequencing input was PBMCs. The receptors originated from a woman aged 35 to 49 in good health and CMV-seronegative.

The chain couples TRBV13 to TRBJ2-1; 9 bases are a match to TRBD2. This CDR3 has 17 residues. The junction had 8 bases not matched to a gene; V was cut back by 5 bases and J by 0 bases. The germline gives CDR1 PRHDT, CDR2 FYEKMQ (reference sequence). In DNA, the CDR3 is TGTGCCAGCAGCCGTAGCGGGGGTCCTAGCTCCTACAATGAGCAGTTCTTC. It encodes CASSRSGGPSSYNEQFF.

This clone was seen only a few times. The chain is built from TRBV5-6 and TRBJ1-2, with unresolved D. V lost 1 base to trimming and J lost 5 bases, with 9 bases between them. The CDR3 consists of 13 residues. The V gene's germline CDR1 is SGHDT and CDR2 YYEEEE. For the CDR3, the DNA is TGTGCCAGCAGCTTGTTGGCAGGATATGGCTACACCTTC. Its translation: CASSLLAGYGYTF. Full variable domain (missing parts from reference TRBV5-6 and TRBJ1-2): DAGVTQSPTHLIKTRGQQVTLRCSPKSGHDTVSWYQQALGQGPQFIFQYYEEEERQRGNFPDRFSGHQFPNYSSELNVNALLLGDSALYLCASSLLAGYGYTFGSGTRLTVV.

The V and J genes are TRBV5-6 and TRBJ2-1; 7 positions agree with TRBD1. Germline V CDR1 and CDR2: SGHDT, YYEEEE. The CDR3 runs to 15 residues. The junction had 8 bases not matched to a gene; V was cut back by 4 bases and J by 4 bases. The CDR3 nucleotides are TGTGCCAGCAGCCTGGACAGGAGATATTACAATGAGCAGTTCTTC. Residues: CASSLDRRYYNEQFF.

This rearrangement joins TRBV19 to TRBJ2-2, with 8 bases lining up with TRBD1. Trimming took 2 bases from V and 6 from J; bases not matched to a gene: 17. The CDR3 has 19 residues. Germline CDR1 reads LNHDA; CDR2 reads SQIVND (reference sequence). CDR3 DNA: TGTGCCAGTAGTATAAACGTGCGGGTGGACAGGGAAAAGTCCGGGGAGCTGTTTTTT. This translates into CASSINVRVDREKSGELFF.

In this sample, this clone turned up a few times. The chain carries TRBV10-3 and TRBJ1-4; maybe TRBD1 (5 bases). Germline CDR1 reads ENHRY; CDR2 reads SYGVKD. The CDR3 length is 13 residues. V was shortened by 7 bases and J by 8 bases, with 14 bases between the two germline ends. CDR3 sequence (DNA): TGTGCCATCAAGGGCAGGGAGGAGGAAAAACTGTTTTTT. Translated, it gives CAIKGREEEKLFF.

This sequence joins TRBV6-5 and TRBJ1-6; D perhaps matches TRBD1 (6 bases). Germline V gives CDR1 MNHEY, CDR2 SVGAGI. V was shortened by 2 bases and J by 10 bases, with 15 bases between the two germline ends. This CDR3 has 15 amino acids. CDR3: CASSYVGAGGSPLHF. CDR3 sequence (DNA): TGTGCCAGCAGTTACGTGGGGGCGGGAGGCTCACCCCTCCACTTT.

This clone showed up just once. The chain couples TRBV19 to TRBJ2-7, with 8 bases matching TRBD1. Germline CDR1 and CDR2: LNHDA and SQIVND (reference sequence). The CDR3 has 12 amino acids. Germline trimming cut 10 bases from V and 2 bases from J; bases unmatched to any gene: 4. Here the CDR3 reads CATRDRTYEQYF. Written as DNA, the CDR3 is TGTGCCACCCGGGACAGGACCTACGAGCAGTACTTC.

The V and J genes are TRBV7-9 and TRBJ1-6, with a possible D match to TRBD1 (5 bases). The CDR3 has 14 amino acids. Germline V lookup: CDR1 SEHNR, CDR2 FQNEAQ (reference sequence). Trimming pared 1 base from V and 10 bases from J, leaving 11 bases between. CDR3 nucleotide sequence: TGTGCCAGCAGCTTAGGCAGGGCACTCTCACCCCTCCACTTT. Amino acids: CASSLGRALSPLHF.

The genes are TRBV10-3 and TRBJ2-1; the D is unclear. This CDR3 comprises 12 residues. Deletions cut 3 bases from V and 9 bases from J, with 9 bases between. Germline loops: CDR1 ENHRY, CDR2 SYGVKD. CDR3 nucleotide sequence: TGTGCCATCAGTGAATGGTCGGGTGAGCAGTTCTTC. The encoded protein is CAISEWSGEQFF.

This rearrangement joins TRBV7-9 to TRBJ1-1; 8 bases are shared with TRBD1. The CDR3 totals 17 residues. V lost 5 bases and J lost 5; bases outside the gene matches: 16. Per germline, CDR1 SEHNR and CDR2 FQNEAQ (reference sequence). Here the CDR3 reads CASSAPLAGQGRTEAFF. Written as DNA, the CDR3 is TGTGCCAGCAGCGCCCCCTTGGCCGGACAGGGTAGAACTGAAGCTTTCTTT.

This rearrangement joins TRBV7-8 to TRBJ1-2, with unresolved D. Trimming left V 1 base short and J 2 bases short, with 8 bases between. From germline, CDR1 is SGHVS and CDR2 FQNEAQ. CDR3 length equals 14 residues. CDR3 protein: CASSLGHLNYGYTF. The CDR3 bases are TGTGCCAGCAGCTTAGGACACCTCAACTATGGCTACACCTTC. The full variable domain, with the rest looked up from reference TRBV7-8 and TRBJ1-2, is GAGVSQSPRYKVAKRGQDVALRCDPISGHVSLFWYQQALGQGPEFLTYFQNEAQLDKSGLPSDRFFAERPEGSVSTLKIQRTQQEDSAVYLCASSLGHLNYGYTFGSGTRLTVV.

The chain has TRBV7-2 and TRBJ1-4, with D possibly matching TRBD1 (6 bases). Trimming shortened V by 5 bases and J by 6 bases, and 13 bases separated the two germline ends. The germline V gene has CDR1 SGHTA and CDR2 FQGNSA. The CDR3 spans 14 residues. The DNA for the CDR3 is TGTGCCAGCAGCCCAACAGGGAGGGATGAAAAACTGTTTTTT. It codes for CASSPTGRDEKLFF. Looking up the rest from reference TRBV7-2 and TRBJ1-4 gives the full variable domain: GAGVSQSPSNKVTEKGKDVELRCDPISGHTALYWYRQSLGQGLEFLIYFQGNSAPDKSGLPSDRFSAERTGGSVSTLTIQRTQQEDSAVYLCASSPTGRDEKLFFGSGTQLSVL.

J is TRBJ1-1 and V is TRBV27; D gene ambiguous. CDR1 is MNHEY and CDR2 is SMNVEV in the germline V gene (reference sequence). This CDR3 contains 15 residues. With 2 bases removed from V and 1 base from J, the gap between germline ends came to 11 bases. In DNA form, the CDR3 reads TGTGCCAGCAGTTTAGCGGGGATGGCGAACACTGAAGCTTTCTTT. It codes for CASSLAGMANTEAFF.

The chain has TRBV30 and TRBJ1-6, with a possible D match to TRBD1 (6 bases). The CDR3 extends over 17 amino acids. Germline V gene data show CDR1 as GTSNPN and CDR2 as SVGIG (reference sequence). Trimming took 8 bases from V and 5 from J, leaving 25 bases between them. CDR3 protein: CALRGVGGQANNSPLHF. The CDR3 DNA reads TGTGCCCTCCGTGGAGTGGGGGGGCAGGCAAATAATTCACCCCTCCACTTT.

This clone appeared a few times. V gene TRBV30 combines with J gene TRBJ2-6, with a weak D call TRBD1 (5 bases). The germline gives CDR1 GTSNPN, CDR2 SVGIG (reference sequence). The CDR3 sequence is 13 residues long. V lost 4 bases to trimming and J lost 2 bases, with 6 bases between them. CDR3 nucleotide sequence: TGTGCCTGGACAGGGCCTGGGGCCAACGTCCTGACTTTC. Translated: CAWTGPGANVLTF.

This chain uses TRBV19 with TRBJ2-7; 9 bases map to TRBD2. J lost 7 bases, V lost 1 base, and 8 bases had no gene match. Germline loops: CDR1 LNHDA, CDR2 SQIVND (reference sequence). The CDR3 totals 15 residues. The CDR3 coding sequence is TGTGCCAGTAGTATAGTCGCGGGGGGGCCTAGGGAGCAGTACTTC. Residues: CASSIVAGGPREQYF.

A single count supports this clone. The gene calls are TRBV7-9 and TRBJ2-1, with 7 bases lining up with TRBD1. The V gene's germline CDR1 is SEHNR and CDR2 FQNEAQ (reference sequence). The CDR3 has 13 residues. With V trimmed by 3 bases and J by 8 bases, 4 bases remained unmatched. CDR3 in amino acids: CASSFRQGHEQFF. Written as DNA, the CDR3 is TGTGCCAGCAGCTTTAGACAGGGCCATGAGCAGTTCTTC.

The chain recombines TRBV6-5 with TRBJ1-2, with D tentatively TRBD1 (5 bases). Between the trimmed V and J ends, which lost 0 bases and 8 bases, there was a span of 16 bases. Germline assignment: CDR1 MNHEY and CDR2 SVGAGI. The CDR3 covers 15 residues. The CDR3 protein is CASSYSYHQGSGYTF. The CDR3 DNA reads as TGTGCCAGCAGTTACTCATACCATCAGGGAAGCGGCTACACCTTC.

In the case of this clone: In the same sample, other DNA sequences code for this CDR3. The CDR3 DNA reads as TGCGCCAGCAGCCCCGGGACAGGCACAGATACGCAGTATTTT. Protein sequence: CASSPGTGTDTQYF. J is TRBJ2-3 and V is TRBV5-1, with 7 bases identical to TRBD1. Germline loops: CDR1 SGHRS, CDR2 YFSETQ. This CDR3 is 14 amino acids long. V shed 4 bases, J shed 1 base, and the junction held 3 bases outside the gene matches.

This clone was detected once. The chain carries TRBV5-4 and TRBJ2-5, with 9 nucleotides matching TRBD1. The CDR3 consists of 17 residues. V lost 0 bases, J lost 1 base, and 7 bases stayed unmatched. CDR1 and CDR2 (germline): SGHNT, YYREEE (reference sequence). The chain's CDR3 is CASSLGPGQGSQETQYF. CDR3 bases: TGTGCCAGCAGCTTGGGGCCGGGACAGGGATCCCAAGAGACCCAGTACTTC.

This chain uses TRBV7-9 with TRBJ1-2, with a tentative D call TRBD1 (5 bases). CDR3 length equals 15 residues. Trimming cost V 5 bases and J 4 bases, with 17 bases left between them. Germline V gene lookup returns CDR1 SEHNR and CDR2 FQNEAQ (reference sequence). CDR3 in DNA: TGTGCCAGCAGCCCTCTGACAGTCTTTGCCTATGGCTACACCTTC. This gives the protein CASSPLTVFAYGYTF.